The clone carrying this TCR beta chain came up a few times. Its antigen is still unknown. During its preparation, the TCRbeta library received unique molecular identifiers. Each CDR3 protein gets one entry after TCRdb re-called the PCR reads with MiXCR. The sample has about 290,000 distinct CDR3 sequences, just over 7.5% seen once. The sample is drawn from a study of T-cell reconstitution after alpha-beta-depleted transplantation in children. Whole-study results and caveats: Newly generated T cells supplied most T-cell counts and diversity one year post-transplant.

V shed 8 bases, J shed 2 bases, and the junction held 13 bases outside the gene matches. This CDR3 is 16 amino acids long. Looked up from germline, CDR1 is SNHLY and CDR2 is FYNNEI. The origin of this receptor is a female patient between 2 and 15 years old who had a stem cell transplant for Fanconi anemia, so the T cells may come from the graft donor. The chain combines TRBV2 with TRBJ2-3; 7 bases line up with TRBD2. The material sequenced was peripheral blood, taken 360 days after TCRalphabeta/CD19-depleted stem cell transplant. The CDR3 region is CASWGRLAEPTDTQYF. As DNA, the CDR3 is TGTGCCAGCTGGGGAAGACTAGCCGAACCCACAGATACGCAGTATTTT.